This T cell receptor (beta chain) appears in the sequencing data of a study of molecular identifiers for immune sequencing clone quantification. At the level of the study: Split five ways in replicates, RNA from about 20,000 or 100,000 naive CD8 cells had four portions sequenced. Regarding the study as a whole: In CMV-specific effectors, clones above 20 copies held over 99% of molecules; naive, under 1%.

Preparation of the bulk TCR libraries relied on previously described methods and listed TCR primers. TCRdb passed the PCR reads through MiXCR, listing each CDR3 protein once. The sample holds about 510,000 distinct CDR3 sequences; about a fifth are singletons and the top ten take 0.7% to 1%. CD8+CD4-CCR7+CD45RA+ sorting gave the naive CD8 T cells. A note on this clonotype: Its matching antigen is unknown.

This CDR3 contains 14 residues. Trimming took 10 bases from V and 4 from J; bases not matched to a gene: 11. The germline gives CDR1 MDHEN, CDR2 SYDVKM. The sequencing sample was made of naive CD8+ T cells from blood, with Jurkat cell RNA spiked in. Stated subset: FACS-sorted CD8+CD4-CCR7+CD45RA+ naive T cells. This chain joins TRBV28 and TRBJ2-5, with 8 bases that match TRBD2. This receptor was taken from a human donor in good health. Some libraries in this study had Jurkat cell RNA spiked in. Here the CDR3 DNA reads TGTGCCAACAGCCCGGAACTAGCGGCAGAGACCCAGTACTTC. This translates into CANSPELAAETQYF.